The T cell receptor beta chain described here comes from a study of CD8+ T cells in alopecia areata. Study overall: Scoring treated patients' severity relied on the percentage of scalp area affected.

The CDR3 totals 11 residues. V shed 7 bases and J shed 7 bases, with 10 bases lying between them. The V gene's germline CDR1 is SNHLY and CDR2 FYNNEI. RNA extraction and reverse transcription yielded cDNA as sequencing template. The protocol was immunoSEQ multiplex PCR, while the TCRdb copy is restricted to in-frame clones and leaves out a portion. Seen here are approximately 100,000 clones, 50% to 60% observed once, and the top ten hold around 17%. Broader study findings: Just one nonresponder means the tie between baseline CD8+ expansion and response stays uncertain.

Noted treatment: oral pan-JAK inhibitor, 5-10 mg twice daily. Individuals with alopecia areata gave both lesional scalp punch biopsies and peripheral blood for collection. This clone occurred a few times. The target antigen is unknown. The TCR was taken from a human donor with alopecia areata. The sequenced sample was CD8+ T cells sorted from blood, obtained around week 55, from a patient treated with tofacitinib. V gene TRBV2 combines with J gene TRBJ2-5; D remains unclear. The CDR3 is CASTSERTQYF. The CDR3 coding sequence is TGTGCCAGCACCTCGGAGCGGACCCAGTACTTC.